This record covers a single T cell receptor beta chain. The germline V gene has CDR1 MNHEY and CDR2 SVGAGI. The CDR3 is 14 amino acids. V was trimmed by 4 bases and J by 3 bases, leaving 13 bases between them. This sample stems from a study of blood T cell repertoires in COVID-19. In the study overall: Acute and convalescent COVID-19 specimens originated in the United States, Italy and Spain. Sources were T cells, B-cell-depleted T cells, or PBMCs; the material itself was cDNA or gDNA.

Authors' analysis steps: It was from reference gene primer amplification that nucleated cell counts were estimated. Assay used: immunoSEQ multiplex PCR; TCRdb lists only in-frame clones, some missing. That table supplies the V and J calls and clone size; D and trimming were determined from the DNA. This table holds approximately 280,000 clones, about 88% found once. V and J are TRBV6-5 and TRBJ2-7; no definite D call. Sequenced sample: peripheral blood. The sequence came from a woman aged 60-75 years with acute or convalescent COVID-19. The CDR3: CASSLAASYYEQYF. CDR3 in DNA: TGTGCCAGCAGTTTGGCAGCGAGCTACTACGAGCAGTACTTC.